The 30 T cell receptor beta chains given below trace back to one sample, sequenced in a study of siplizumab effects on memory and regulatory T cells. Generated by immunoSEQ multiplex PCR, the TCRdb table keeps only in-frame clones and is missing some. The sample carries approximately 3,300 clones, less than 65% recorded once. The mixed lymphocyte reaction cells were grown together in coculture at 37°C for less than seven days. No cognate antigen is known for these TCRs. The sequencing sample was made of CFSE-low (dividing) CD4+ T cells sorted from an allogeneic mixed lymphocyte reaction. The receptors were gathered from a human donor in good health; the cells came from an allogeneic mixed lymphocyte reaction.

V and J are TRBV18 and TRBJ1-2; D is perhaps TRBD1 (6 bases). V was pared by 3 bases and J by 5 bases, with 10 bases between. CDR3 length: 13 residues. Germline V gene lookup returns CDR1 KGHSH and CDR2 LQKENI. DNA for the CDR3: TGTGCCAGCTCACCCGACAGGCAGTATGGCTACACCTTC. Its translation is CASSPDRQYGYTF.

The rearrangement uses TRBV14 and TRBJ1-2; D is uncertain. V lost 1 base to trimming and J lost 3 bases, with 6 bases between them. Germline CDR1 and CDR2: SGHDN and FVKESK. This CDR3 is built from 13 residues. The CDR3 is CASSQVLYYGYTF. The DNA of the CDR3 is TGTGCCAGCAGCCAAGTCCTCTACTATGGCTACACCTTC.

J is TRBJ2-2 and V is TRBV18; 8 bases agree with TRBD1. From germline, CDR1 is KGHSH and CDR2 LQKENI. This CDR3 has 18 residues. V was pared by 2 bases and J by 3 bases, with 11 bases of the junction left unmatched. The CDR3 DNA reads TGTGCCAGCTCACCAAACACACTTGGACAGGGTTACACCGGGGAGCTGTTTTTT. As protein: CASSPNTLGQGYTGELFF.

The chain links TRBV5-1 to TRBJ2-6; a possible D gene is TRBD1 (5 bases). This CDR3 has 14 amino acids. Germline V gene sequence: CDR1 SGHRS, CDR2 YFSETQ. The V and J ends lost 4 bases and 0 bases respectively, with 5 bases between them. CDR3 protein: CASSDSSGANVLTF. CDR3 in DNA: TGCGCCAGCAGCGACAGCTCTGGGGCCAACGTCCTGACTTTC.

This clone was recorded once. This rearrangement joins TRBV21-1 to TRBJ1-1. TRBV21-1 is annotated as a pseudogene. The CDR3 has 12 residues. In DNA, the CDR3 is TGTGCCAGCAGCATCCACCGTACTGAAGCTTTCTTT. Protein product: CASSIHRTEAFF.

CDR3 residues: CASSLVFPGTGLDIQYF. The CDR3 DNA sequence: TGTGCCAGCAGCTTAGTCTTCCCCGGGACAGGGCTGGACATTCAGTACTTC. This chain connects TRBV11-1 to TRBJ2-4; 9 nucleotides align to TRBD1. The germline V gene has CDR1 SGHAT and CDR2 FQDESV (reference sequence). This CDR3 has 17 amino acids. The ends lost 1 base at V and 8 bases at J; junction bases unmatched: 12. Combining the CDR3 with reference TRBV11-1 and TRBJ2-4 gives the whole variable domain EAEVAQSPRYKITEKSQAVAFWCDPISGHATLYWYRQILGQGPELLVQFQDESVVDDSQLPKDRFSAERLKGVDSTLKIQPAELGDSAMYLCASSLVFPGTGLDIQYFGAGTRLSVL.

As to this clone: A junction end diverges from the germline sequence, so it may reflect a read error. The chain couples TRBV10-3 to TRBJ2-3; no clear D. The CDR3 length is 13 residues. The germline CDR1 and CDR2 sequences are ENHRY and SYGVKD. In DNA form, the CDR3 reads TGTGCCATCCGCGAGAGTAGCACAGATGCGCAGTATTTT. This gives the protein CAIRESSTDAQYF.

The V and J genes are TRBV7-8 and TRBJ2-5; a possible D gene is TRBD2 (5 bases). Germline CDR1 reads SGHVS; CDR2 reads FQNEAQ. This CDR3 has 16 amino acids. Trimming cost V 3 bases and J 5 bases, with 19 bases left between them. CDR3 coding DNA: TGTGCCAGCAGCTTCCAGACGGCGGGCCCTTCGGAGACCCAGTACTTC. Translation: CASSFQTAGPSETQYF. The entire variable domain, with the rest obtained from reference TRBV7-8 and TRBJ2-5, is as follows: GAGVSQSPRYKVAKRGQDVALRCDPISGHVSLFWYQQALGQGPEFLTYFQNEAQLDKSGLPSDRFFAERPEGSVSTLKIQRTQQEDSAVYLCASSFQTAGPSETQYFGPGTRLLVL.

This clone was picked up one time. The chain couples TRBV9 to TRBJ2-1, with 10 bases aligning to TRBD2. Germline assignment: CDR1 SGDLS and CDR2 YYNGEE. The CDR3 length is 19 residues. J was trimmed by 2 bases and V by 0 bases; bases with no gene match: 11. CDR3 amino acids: CASSVVIAGGRFPYNEQFF. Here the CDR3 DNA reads TGTGCCAGCAGCGTAGTAATAGCGGGGGGCAGATTCCCCTACAATGAGCAGTTCTTC.

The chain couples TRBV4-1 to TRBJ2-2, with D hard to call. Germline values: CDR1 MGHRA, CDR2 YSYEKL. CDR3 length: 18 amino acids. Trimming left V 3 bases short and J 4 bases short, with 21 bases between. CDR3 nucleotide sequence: TGCGCCAGCAGCCATTCCCGATCGGGCAGCCGAGGCACCGGGGAGCTGTTTTTT. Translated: CASSHSRSGSRGTGELFF.

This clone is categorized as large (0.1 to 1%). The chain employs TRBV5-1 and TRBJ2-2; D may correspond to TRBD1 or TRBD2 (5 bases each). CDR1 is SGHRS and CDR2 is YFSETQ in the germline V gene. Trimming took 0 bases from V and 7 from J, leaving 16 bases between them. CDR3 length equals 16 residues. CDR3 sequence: CASSLVRGAIVGELFF. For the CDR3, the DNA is TGCGCCAGCAGCTTGGTTCGGGGCGCGATCGTCGGGGAGCTGTTTTTT.

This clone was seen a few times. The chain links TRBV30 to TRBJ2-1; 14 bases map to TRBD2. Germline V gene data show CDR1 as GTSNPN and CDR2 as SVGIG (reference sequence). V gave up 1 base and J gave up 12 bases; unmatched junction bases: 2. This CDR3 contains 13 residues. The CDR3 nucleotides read TGTGCCTGGAGTGCAGGACTAGCGGGGGGGCAGTTCTTC. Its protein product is CAWSAGLAGGQFF.

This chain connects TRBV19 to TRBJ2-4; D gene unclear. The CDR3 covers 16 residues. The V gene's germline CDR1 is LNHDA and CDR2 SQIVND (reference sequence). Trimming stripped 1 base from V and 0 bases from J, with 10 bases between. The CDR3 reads CASSIGWGIAKNIQYF. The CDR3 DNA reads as TGTGCCAGTAGTATAGGTTGGGGAATAGCCAAAAACATTCAGTACTTC.

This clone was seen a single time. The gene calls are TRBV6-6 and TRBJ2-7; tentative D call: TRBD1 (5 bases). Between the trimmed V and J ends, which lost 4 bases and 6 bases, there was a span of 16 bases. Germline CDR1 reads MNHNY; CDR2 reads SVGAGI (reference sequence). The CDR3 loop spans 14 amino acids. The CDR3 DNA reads TGTGCCAGCAGTTCGACACGCTGGGGCTTCGAGCAGTACTTC. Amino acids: CASSSTRWGFEQYF.

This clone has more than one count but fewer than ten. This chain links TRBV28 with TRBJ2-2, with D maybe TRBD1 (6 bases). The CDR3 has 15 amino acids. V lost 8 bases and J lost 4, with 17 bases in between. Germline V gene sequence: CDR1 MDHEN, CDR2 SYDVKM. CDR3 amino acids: CASQLWGQGTGELFF. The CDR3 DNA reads TGTGCCAGCCAGTTATGGGGGCAGGGCACCGGGGAGCTGTTTTTT.

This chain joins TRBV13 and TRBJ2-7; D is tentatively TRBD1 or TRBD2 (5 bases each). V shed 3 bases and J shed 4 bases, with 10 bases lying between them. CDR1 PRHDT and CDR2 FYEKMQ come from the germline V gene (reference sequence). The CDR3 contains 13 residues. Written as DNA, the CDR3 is TGTGCCAGCAGCTTCGGGGCCCGATACGAGCAGTACTTC. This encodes CASSFGARYEQYF.

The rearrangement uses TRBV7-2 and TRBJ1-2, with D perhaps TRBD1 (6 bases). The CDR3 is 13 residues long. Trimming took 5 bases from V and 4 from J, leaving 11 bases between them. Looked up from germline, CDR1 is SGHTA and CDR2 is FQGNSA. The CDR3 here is CASSLTGSYGYTF. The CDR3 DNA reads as TGTGCCAGCAGCCTTACAGGGTCCTATGGCTACACCTTC.

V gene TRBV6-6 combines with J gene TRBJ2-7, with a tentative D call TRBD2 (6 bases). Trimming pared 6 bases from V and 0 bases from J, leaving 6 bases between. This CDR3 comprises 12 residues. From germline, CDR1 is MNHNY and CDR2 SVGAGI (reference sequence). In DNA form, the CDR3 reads TGTGCCAGCAGGGACTACTCCTACGAGCAGTACTTC. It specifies CASRDYSYEQYF.

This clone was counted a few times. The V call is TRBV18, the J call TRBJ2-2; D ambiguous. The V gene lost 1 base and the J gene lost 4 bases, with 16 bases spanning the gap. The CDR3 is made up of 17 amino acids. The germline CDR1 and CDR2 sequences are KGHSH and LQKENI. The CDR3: CASSPHDLGSGTGELFF. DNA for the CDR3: TGTGCCAGCTCACCACACGATCTGGGTTCCGGCACCGGGGAGCTGTTTTTT.

CDR3 sequence reads: CASSDRRIRTETQYF. The DNA of the CDR3 is TGTGCCAGCAGTGATCGACGGATACGCACAGAGACCCAGTACTTC. V gene TRBV2 combines with J gene TRBJ2-5, with D uncertain. V was pared by 3 bases and J by 4 bases, with 15 bases between. CDR3 length: 15 residues. Germline V lookup: CDR1 SNHLY, CDR2 FYNNEI.

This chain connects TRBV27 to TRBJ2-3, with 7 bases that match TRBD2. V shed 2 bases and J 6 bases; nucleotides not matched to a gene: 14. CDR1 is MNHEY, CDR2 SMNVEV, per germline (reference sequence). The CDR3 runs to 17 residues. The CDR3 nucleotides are TGTGCCAGCAGTTTAGGGCGGGGGTCCACCAGTTTGGATACGCAGTATTTT. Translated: CASSLGRGSTSLDTQYF.

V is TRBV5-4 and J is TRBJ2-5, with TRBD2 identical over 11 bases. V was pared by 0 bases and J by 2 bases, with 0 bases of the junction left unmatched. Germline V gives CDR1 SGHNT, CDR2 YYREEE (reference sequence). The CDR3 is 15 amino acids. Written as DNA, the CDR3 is TGTGCCAGCAGCTTGGGACTAGCGGGGCAAGAGACCCAGTACTTC. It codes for CASSLGLAGQETQYF.

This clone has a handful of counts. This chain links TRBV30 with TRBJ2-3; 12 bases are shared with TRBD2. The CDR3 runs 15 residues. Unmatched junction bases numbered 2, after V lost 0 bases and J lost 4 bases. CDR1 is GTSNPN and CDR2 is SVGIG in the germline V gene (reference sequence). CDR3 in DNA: TGTGCCTGGAGTGTACTAGCGGGAGGCCCAGATACGCAGTATTTT. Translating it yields CAWSVLAGGPDTQYF.

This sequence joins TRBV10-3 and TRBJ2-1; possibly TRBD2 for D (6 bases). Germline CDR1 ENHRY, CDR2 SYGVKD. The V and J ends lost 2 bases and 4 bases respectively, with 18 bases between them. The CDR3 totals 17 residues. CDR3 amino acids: CAISELGSRGSYNEQFF. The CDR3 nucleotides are TGTGCCATCAGTGAGCTTGGGTCTCGGGGGAGTTACAATGAGCAGTTCTTC.

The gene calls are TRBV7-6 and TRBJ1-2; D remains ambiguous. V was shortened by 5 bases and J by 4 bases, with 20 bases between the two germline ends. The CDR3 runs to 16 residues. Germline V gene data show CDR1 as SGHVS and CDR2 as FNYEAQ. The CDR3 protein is CASSERISRKTYGYTF. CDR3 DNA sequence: TGTGCCAGCAGCGAGCGTATTTCTCGAAAGACCTATGGCTACACCTTC.

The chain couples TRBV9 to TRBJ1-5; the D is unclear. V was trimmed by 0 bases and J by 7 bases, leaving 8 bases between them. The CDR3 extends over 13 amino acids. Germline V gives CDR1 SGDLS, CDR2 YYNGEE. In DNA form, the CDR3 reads TGTGCCAGCAGCGTAGACGGGAGACAGCCCCAGCATTTT. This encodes CASSVDGRQPQHF.

The DNA of the CDR3 is TGTGCCAGCAGCTTGTGGTCAGATTGGGGCACTGAAGCTTTCTTT. Amino acid sequence: CASSLWSDWGTEAFF. The chain links TRBV5-6 to TRBJ1-1; no reliable D call. CDR1 and CDR2 (germline): SGHDT, YYEEEE. Trimming took 1 base from V and 4 from J, leaving 14 bases between them. The CDR3 is made up of 15 amino acids.

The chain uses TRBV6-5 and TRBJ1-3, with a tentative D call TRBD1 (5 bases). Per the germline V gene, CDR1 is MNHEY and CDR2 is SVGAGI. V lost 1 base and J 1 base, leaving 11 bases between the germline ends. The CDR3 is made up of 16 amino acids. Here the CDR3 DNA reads TGTGCCAGCAGTTACTGGGGAGGGACGTCTGGAAACACCATATATTTT. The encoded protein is CASSYWGGTSGNTIYF.

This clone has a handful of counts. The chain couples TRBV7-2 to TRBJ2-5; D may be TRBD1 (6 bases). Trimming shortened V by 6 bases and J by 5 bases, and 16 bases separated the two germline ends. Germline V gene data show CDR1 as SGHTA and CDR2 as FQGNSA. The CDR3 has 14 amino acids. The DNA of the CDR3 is TGTGCCAGCAGAAACTCCAGGGGTGGTGAGACCCAGTACTTC. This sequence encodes CASRNSRGGETQYF.

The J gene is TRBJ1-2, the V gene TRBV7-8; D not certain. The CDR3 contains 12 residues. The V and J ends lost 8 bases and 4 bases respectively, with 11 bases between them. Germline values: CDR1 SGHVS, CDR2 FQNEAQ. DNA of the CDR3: TGTGCCAGCGGACGACCTCCCTATGGCTACACCTTC. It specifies CASGRPPYGYTF.